Each of the 26 T cell receptor beta chains below was sequenced from the same sample in a study of long-term antiretroviral therapy in people with HIV. The assay used was immunoSEQ (version v3.0), run at survey level. TCRdb keeps only in-frame clones here, not all; method: immunoSEQ multiplex PCR. The data contain tens of thousands of clones, 65% to 90% of them singletons. The sequencing used unsorted PBMCs, collected 0.3 years after starting antiretroviral therapy. The receptors originated from a man aged 18 to 29 with HIV.

V and J are TRBV5-4 and TRBJ2-1, with D tentatively TRBD1 or TRBD2 (6 bases each). The germline gives CDR1 SGHNT, CDR2 YYREEE (reference sequence). V gave up 1 base and J gave up 6 bases, with 11 bases separating them. This CDR3 region has 14 residues. The DNA of the CDR3 is TGTGCCAGCAGCTTGAGGGGGGAGCGCAATGAGCAGTTCTTC. Translating gives CASSLRGERNEQFF.

The rearrangement joins TRBV11-3 to TRBJ2-7; TRBD1 matches 8 bases. Germline V gene lookup returns CDR1 SGHNT and CDR2 YENEEA. The trim removed 5 bases at V and 6 bases at J, leaving 9 bases unmatched. The CDR3 length is 14 residues. CDR3 residues: CASSPGTGLREQYF. CDR3 DNA: TGTGCCAGCAGCCCCGGGACAGGTTTACGCGAGCAGTACTTC.

The chain links TRBV6-6 to TRBJ2-5; TRBD2 aligns across 8 bases. Trimming took 5 bases from V and 4 from J; bases not matched to a gene: 9. In germline, CDR1 is MNHNY, CDR2 SVGAGI (reference sequence). The CDR3 consists of 15 residues. The CDR3 coding sequence is TGTGCCAGCAGTCCCCGTCGGGGGGGCGGAGAGACCCAGTACTTC. Protein product: CASSPRRGGGETQYF.

This clone has more than one count but fewer than ten. The chain combines TRBV5-4 with TRBJ1-1; D is possibly TRBD1 (5 bases). This CDR3 comprises 13 residues. The V gene lost 6 bases and the J gene lost 4 bases, with 13 bases spanning the gap. CDR1 SGHNT and CDR2 YYREEE come from the germline V gene (reference sequence). The DNA of the CDR3 is TGTGCCAGCACCCTGGGACGGACCACTGAAGCTTTCTTT. Protein sequence: CASTLGRTTEAFF. Full variable domain (rest looked up from reference TRBV5-4 and TRBJ1-1): ETGVTQSPTHLIKTRGQQVTLRCSSQSGHNTVSWYQQALGQGPQFIFQYYREEENGRGNFPPRFSGLQFPNYSSELNVNALELDDSALYLCASTLGRTTEAFFGQGTRLTVV.

The V and J genes are TRBV18 and TRBJ1-4; the match to TRBD1 covers 10 bases. J lost 0 bases, V lost 4 bases, and 5 bases had no gene match. The CDR3 extends over 17 amino acids. Germline CDR1 reads KGHSH; CDR2 reads LQKENI. CDR3 residues: CASSQQTGGTTNEKLFF. The CDR3 nucleotides are TGTGCCAGCTCACAGCAGACAGGGGGCACAACTAATGAAAAACTGTTTTTT.

V is TRBV12-2 and J is TRBJ2-7; TRBD2 is the table's D call, not checked against the DNA. TRBV12-2 is given as a pseudogene. This CDR3 contains 13 residues. CDR3: CASRSLLAGRQYF. CDR3 sequence (DNA): TGTGCAAGTCGCTCCCTCCTAGCCGGAAGGCAGTACTTC.

This chain links TRBV7-9 with TRBJ1-1, with D maybe TRBD1 (6 bases). Germline lookup yields CDR1 SEHNR and CDR2 FQNEAQ (reference sequence). Trimming shortened V by 6 bases and J by 2 bases, and 13 bases separated the two germline ends. The CDR3 loop spans 14 amino acids. The CDR3 region is CASSMDRLNTEAFF. The CDR3 bases are TGTGCCAGCAGTATGGACAGATTAAACACTGAAGCTTTCTTT. Full variable domain (rest looked up from reference TRBV7-9 and TRBJ1-1): DTGVSQNPRHKITKRGQNVTFRCDPISEHNRLYWYRQTLGQGPEFLTYFQNEAQLEKSRLLSDRFSAERPKGSFSTLEIQRTEQGDSAMYLCASSMDRLNTEAFFGQGTRLTVV.

J is TRBJ1-6 and V is TRBV10-3; the D gene is possibly TRBD1 (5 bases). The CDR3 is 13 residues long. Deletions cut 7 bases from V and 6 bases from J, with 10 bases between. The germline V gene has CDR1 ENHRY and CDR2 SYGVKD. CDR3 in amino acids: CAIKGPTNSPLHF. For the CDR3, the DNA is TGTGCCATCAAGGGACCCACTAATTCACCCCTCCACTTT.

The gene calls are TRBV5-1 and TRBJ1-6, with D perhaps matching TRBD1 (6 bases). V was cut by 1 base and J by 8 bases, with 10 bases left in between. CDR3 length: 14 amino acids. Germline V gene sequence: CDR1 SGHRS, CDR2 YFSETQ. CDR3 loop: CASSLIPGDSPLHF. The CDR3 DNA is TGCGCCAGCAGCTTGATTCCAGGGGATTCACCCCTCCACTTT.

This CDR3 reads CASSITSAYNEQFF. For the CDR3, the DNA is TGTGCCAGCAGCATAACTAGCGCCTACAATGAGCAGTTCTTC. The genes are TRBV27 and TRBJ2-1; 7 bases align to TRBD2. The CDR3 has 14 amino acids. The germline V gene has CDR1 MNHEY and CDR2 SMNVEV (reference sequence). Trimming took 6 bases from V and 2 from J; bases not matched to a gene: 4.

The chain employs TRBV9 and TRBJ2-1; D might be TRBD2 (5 bases). Trimming took off 0 bases at V and 0 bases at J, with 13 bases between the two ends. Germline assignment: CDR1 SGDLS and CDR2 YYNGEE. There are 17 residues in the CDR3. CDR3 sequence: CASSVEWTLSSYNEQFF. For the CDR3, the DNA is TGTGCCAGCAGCGTAGAATGGACTTTAAGCTCCTACAATGAGCAGTTCTTC.

V and J are TRBV5-1 and TRBJ2-4; 7 bases are a match to TRBD2. The CDR3 spans 14 residues. Germline CDR1 SGHRS, CDR2 YFSETQ. Trimming took 0 bases from V and 7 from J; bases not matched to a gene: 4. CDR3 bases: TGCGCCAGCAGCTTGGGGCGGGGGAGCAACATTCAGTACTTC. Protein product: CASSLGRGSNIQYF.

The rearrangement uses TRBV29-1 and TRBJ2-2; TRBD2 is a possible D gene (6 bases). The germline V and J ends were trimmed by 5 bases and 4 bases, with 8 bases remaining between them. Looked up from germline, CDR1 is SQVTM and CDR2 is ANQGSEA. The CDR3 totals 12 residues. The CDR3: CSVTEGTGELFF. CDR3 bases: TGCAGCGTTACGGAGGGCACCGGGGAGCTGTTTTTT.

The genes are TRBV18 and TRBJ1-1; D is unresolved. The length of the CDR3 is 12 residues. Trimming removed 4 bases from V and 3 bases from J, with 6 bases in between. Germline CDR1 is KGHSH and CDR2 is LQKENI. The CDR3 here is CASSLQHTEAFF. The CDR3 bases are TGTGCCAGCTCACTCCAGCACACTGAAGCTTTCTTT.

This chain joins TRBV5-8 and TRBJ2-7; 10 positions match TRBD2. Germline V gene lookup returns CDR1 SGHTS and CDR2 YDEGEE. Trimming took 0 bases from V and 7 from J; bases not matched to a gene: 10. CDR3 length equals 16 residues. Here the CDR3 reads CASSLVSGRNPGEQYF. As DNA, the CDR3 is TGTGCCAGCAGCTTGGTTAGCGGGAGGAATCCGGGGGAGCAGTACTTC.

This rearrangement joins TRBV27 to TRBJ2-7, with 8 bases identical to TRBD2. This CDR3 spans 17 amino acids. Per germline, CDR1 MNHEY and CDR2 SMNVEV (reference sequence). The J segment lost 0 bases and the V segment lost 6 bases, leaving 13 bases of the junction unmatched. In DNA form, the CDR3 reads TGTGCCAGCAGCCAGATAGCGGGACGTCACTTCTCCTACGAGCAGTACTTC. It encodes CASSQIAGRHFSYEQYF.

The V and J genes are TRBV7-8 and TRBJ2-3, with D maybe TRBD1 (5 bases). The V end lost 2 bases, the J end lost 3 bases, and 9 bases lay between the germline ends. Germline V gene lookup returns CDR1 SGHVS and CDR2 FQNEAQ. This CDR3 has 14 amino acids. CDR3 residues: CASSLNDRTDTQYF. As DNA, the CDR3 is TGTGCCAGCAGCTTAAATGACAGAACAGATACGCAGTATTTT.

This clone showed up just a few times. The rearrangement joins TRBV6-5 to TRBJ2-3, with TRBD1 matching 11 bases. Germline V gives CDR1 MNHEY, CDR2 SVGAGI. The CDR3 loop spans 16 amino acids. Germline trimming cut 2 bases from V and 5 bases from J; bases unmatched to any gene: 6. This CDR3 reads CASSYGDRGGGDTQYF. The CDR3 nucleotides are TGTGCCAGCAGTTACGGGGACAGGGGGGGAGGAGATACGCAGTATTTT.

J is TRBJ2-7 and V is TRBV7-9; 7 bases map to TRBD1. CDR1 is SEHNR and CDR2 is FQNEAQ in the germline V gene (reference sequence). The CDR3 has 17 residues. Trimming cost V 4 bases and J 3 bases; bases outside gene matches: 15. The CDR3: CASSSPARSGGFYEQYF. The CDR3 DNA reads as TGTGCCAGCAGCTCCCCGGCCCGCTCAGGGGGTTTCTACGAGCAGTACTTC.

The rearrangement links TRBV21-1 to TRBJ2-4; TRBD1 is taken as the D call from the table, unchecked against the DNA. TRBV21-1 is a listed pseudogene. This CDR3 is 15 amino acids long. The CDR3 DNA is TGTGCCAGCAGCATCCTACGGGACAGGGCCAACATTCAGTACTTC. This translates into CASSILRDRANIQYF.

The V gene is TRBV2, the J gene TRBJ1-1; D uncertain. With 11 bases removed from V and 5 bases from J, the gap between germline ends came to 15 bases. The CDR3 spans 12 residues. Germline V lookup: CDR1 SNHLY, CDR2 FYNNEI. Here the CDR3 reads CAGSQTVTEAFF. The CDR3 DNA sequence: TGTGCCGGTTCTCAAACGGTTACTGAAGCTTTCTTT.

The chain is built from TRBV11-2 and TRBJ2-5; D gene unclear. The ends were cut back, 6 bases at V and 3 bases at J, with 14 bases in the middle. CDR1 is SGHAT, CDR2 FQNNGV, per germline. CDR3 length: 14 amino acids. This CDR3 reads CASSPPDREETQYF. CDR3 DNA: TGTGCCAGCAGTCCTCCCGACCGGGAAGAGACCCAGTACTTC. Combining the CDR3 with reference TRBV11-2 and TRBJ2-5 gives the whole variable domain EAGVAQSPRYKIIEKRQSVAFWCNPISGHATLYWYQQILGQGPKLLIQFQNNGVVDDSQLPKDRFSAERLKGVDSTLKIQPAKLEDSAVYLCASSPPDREETQYFGPGTRLLVL.

This clone was detected a few times. V usage is TRBV19 and J usage is TRBJ1-6; D unresolved. The CDR3 has 14 amino acids. V was clipped by 3 bases and J by 7 bases, with 10 bases between them. Per the germline V gene, CDR1 is LNHDA and CDR2 is SQIVND (reference sequence). The DNA of the CDR3 is TGTGCCAGTAGTATTTCATGGGAGAATTCACCCCTCCACTTT. This translates into CASSISWENSPLHF. The full variable domain, in which reference TRBV19 and TRBJ1-6 provide the parts outside the CDR3, is DGGITQSPKYLFRKEGQNVTLSCEQNLNHDAMYWYRQDPGQGLRLIYYSQIVNDFQKGDIAEGYSVSREKKESFPLTVTSAQKNPTAFYLCASSISWENSPLHFGNGTRLTVT.

The rearrangement uses TRBV29-1 and TRBJ1-4; D is uncertain. The CDR3 sequence is 14 residues long. From germline, CDR1 is SQVTM and CDR2 ANQGSEA. V shed 3 bases and J shed 7 bases, with 15 bases lying between them. Here the CDR3 reads CSVEGGNVGEKLFF. Written as DNA, the CDR3 is TGCAGCGTTGAGGGCGGGAACGTAGGTGAAAAACTGTTTTTT.

This clone was recorded only once. The V gene is TRBV5-6, the J gene TRBJ2-7, with 11 bases matching TRBD2. The junction had 5 bases not matched to a gene; V was cut back by 4 bases and J by 2 bases. Per germline, CDR1 SGHDT and CDR2 YYEEEE. The CDR3 contains 15 residues. The CDR3 DNA is TGTGCCAGCAGCACGTATAGCGGGAGGGCCTACGAGCAGTACTTC. Protein product: CASSTYSGRAYEQYF. The full variable domain, rest sourced from reference TRBV5-6 and TRBJ2-7, is DAGVTQSPTHLIKTRGQQVTLRCSPKSGHDTVSWYQQALGQGPQFIFQYYEEEERQRGNFPDRFSGHQFPNYSSELNVNALLLGDSALYLCASSTYSGRAYEQYFGPGTRLTVT.

The chain uses TRBV7-3 and TRBJ2-1; D assignment may be TRBD1 or TRBD2 (7 bases each). The CDR3 sequence is 14 residues long. Deletions cut 5 bases from V and 5 bases from J, with 13 bases between. Germline-derived CDR1 and CDR2 are SGHTA and FQGTGA. The CDR3 region is CASSAQGGNNEQFF. CDR3 DNA: TGTGCCAGCAGCGCCCAGGGGGGGAACAATGAGCAGTTCTTC.